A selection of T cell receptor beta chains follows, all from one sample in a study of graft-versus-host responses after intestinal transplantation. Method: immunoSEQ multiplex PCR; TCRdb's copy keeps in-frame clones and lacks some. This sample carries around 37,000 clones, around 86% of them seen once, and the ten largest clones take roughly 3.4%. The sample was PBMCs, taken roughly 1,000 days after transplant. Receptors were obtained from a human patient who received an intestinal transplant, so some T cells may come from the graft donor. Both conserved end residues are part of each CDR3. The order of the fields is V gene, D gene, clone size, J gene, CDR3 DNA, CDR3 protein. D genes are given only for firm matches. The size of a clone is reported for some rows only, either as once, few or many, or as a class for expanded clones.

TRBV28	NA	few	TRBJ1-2	TGTGCCAGCAACTGGGGGGCGGGAGGCTACACCTTC	CASNWGAGGYTF
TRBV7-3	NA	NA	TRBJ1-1	TGTGCCAGCAGCTTAGGTCTTGCCACTGAAGCTTTCTTT	CASSLGLATEAFF
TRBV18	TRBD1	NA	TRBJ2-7	TGTGCCAGCTCTCTCAACCAGGGGGCCTTCTATGAGCAGTACTTC	CASSLNQGAFYEQYF
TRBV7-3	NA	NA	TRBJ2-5	TGTGCCAGCAGCTTAAATGCAGGAGAGACCCAGTACTTC	CASSLNAGETQYF
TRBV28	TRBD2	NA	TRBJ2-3	TGTGCCAGCAGTACGGGACTAGCGGGAGGGCGGGGGGATACGCAGTATTTT	CASSTGLAGGRGDTQYF
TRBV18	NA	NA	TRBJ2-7	TGTGCCAGCTCACCACTAGATTCTGCCTACGAGCAGTACTTC	CASSPLDSAYEQYF
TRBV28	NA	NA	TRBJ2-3	TGTGCCAGCAGTTCCACCACAGATACGCAGTATTTT	CASSSTTDTQYF
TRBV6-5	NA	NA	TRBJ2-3	TGTGCCAGCAGTTACTATGGGGGGACGAGCACAGATACGCAGTATTTT	CASSYYGGTSTDTQYF
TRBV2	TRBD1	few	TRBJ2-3	TGTGCCAGCAGGGGGAGCAGGGGGAGCACAGATACGCAGTATTTT	CASRGSRGSTDTQYF
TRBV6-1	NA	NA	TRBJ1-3	TGTGCCAGCAGTGACCGGCAGGGCTACACCATATATTTT	CASSDRQGYTIYF
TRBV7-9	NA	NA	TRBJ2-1	TGTGCCAGCAGCCGTGTAGGGATGAACTACAATGAGCAGTTCTTC	CASSRVGMNYNEQFF
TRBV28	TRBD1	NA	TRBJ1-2	TGTGCCAGCAGTTCACTCTCCGGGACAGGCCCCACGGGGGGCTACACCTTC	CASSSLSGTGPTGGYTF
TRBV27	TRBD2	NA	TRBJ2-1	TGTGCCAGCAGTTTATCGAGGTTTGGACTAGCGGGAGGAGGTGAGCAGTTCTTC	CASSLSRFGLAGGGEQFF
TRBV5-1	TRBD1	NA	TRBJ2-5	TGCGCCAGCAGCTTGGCCGGGGGACAGGGGGCTAAAGAGCAGTACTTC	CASSLAGGQGAKEQYF
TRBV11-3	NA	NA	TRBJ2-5	TGTGCCAGCAGCTTAGCCAGGGGAAGGACCCAGTACTTC	CASSLARGRTQYF
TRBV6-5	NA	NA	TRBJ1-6	TGTGCCAGCAGTGCCCCGGGACGGTATAATTCACCCCTCCACTTT	CASSAPGRYNSPLHF
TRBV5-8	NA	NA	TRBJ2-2	TGTGCCAGCTGGGGGGCACAAGGGCCCGGGGAGCTGTTTTTT	CASWGAQGPGELFF
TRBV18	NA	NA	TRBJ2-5	TGTGCCAGCTCACGGGGGCGAGAAGAGACCCAGTACTTC	CASSRGREETQYF
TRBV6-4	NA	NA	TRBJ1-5	TGTGCCAGCACGGGGGATAGCAATCAGCCCCAGCATTTT	CASTGDSNQPQHF
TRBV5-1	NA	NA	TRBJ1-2	TGCGCCAGCAGCTTCGCCCACGGCCTCGATGGCTACACCTTC	CASSFAHGLDGYTF
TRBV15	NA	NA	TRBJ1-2	TGTGCCACCAGCAGAGATCGCAGGGACAACTATGGCTACACCTTC	CATSRDRRDNYGYTF
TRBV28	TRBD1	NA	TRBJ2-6	TGTGCCAGCAGTTCCCAGGGGGACCCTTTCTCTGGGGCCAACGTCCTGACTTTC	CASSSQGDPFSGANVLTF
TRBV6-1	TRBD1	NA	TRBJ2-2	TGTGCCAGCAGTCTCGGACAGGGTTATACCGGGGAGCTGTTTTTT	CASSLGQGYTGELFF
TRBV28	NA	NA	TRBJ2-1	TGTGCCAGCAGTTCTAAGGGGCAGTTCTTC	CASSSKGQFF
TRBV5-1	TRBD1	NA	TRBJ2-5	TGCGCCAGCGGCCCGGGACAGGGGGCGGAGACCCAGTACTTC	CASGPGQGAETQYF
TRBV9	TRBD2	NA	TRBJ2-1	TGTGCCAGCAGTCTCGACGGGGGGGCTGTCAATGAGCAGTTCTTC	CASSLDGGAVNEQFF
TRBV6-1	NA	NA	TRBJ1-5	TGTGCCAGCAGTGAAGGGCCTCCTGGGGATCAGCCCCAGCATTTT	CASSEGPPGDQPQHF
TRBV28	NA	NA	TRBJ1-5	TGTGCCAGCAGTTTATCCGGACAGTCCAGCAATCAGCCCCAGCATTTT	CASSLSGQSSNQPQHF
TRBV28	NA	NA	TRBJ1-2	TGTGCCAGCACGCCCGGGTATTCCTATGGCTACACCTTC	CASTPGYSYGYTF
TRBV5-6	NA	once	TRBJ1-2	TGTGCCAGCAGCTTGGGGGGTCCAATCTTTGGCTACACCTTC	CASSLGGPIFGYTF
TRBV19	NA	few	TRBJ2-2	TGTGCCAGTATTAAGGGAGGCCCCAACACCGGGGAGCTGTTTTTT	CASIKGGPNTGELFF
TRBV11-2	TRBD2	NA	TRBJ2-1	TGTGCCAGCAGCTCAGTCGGCGGACTAGCAGGCAATGAGCAGTTCTTC	CASSSVGGLAGNEQFF
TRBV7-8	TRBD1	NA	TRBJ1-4	TGTGCCAGCAGCTTAGGGACAGGGGGCAGGGAAAAACTGTTTTTT	CASSLGTGGREKLFF
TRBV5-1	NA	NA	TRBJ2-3	TGCGCCAGCAGCTCGAGACCGGACAGCACAGATACGCAGTATTTT	CASSSRPDSTDTQYF
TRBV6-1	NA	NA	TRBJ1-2	TGTGCCACCGAGCCCCGGTGGGACTATGGCTACACCTTC	CATEPRWDYGYTF
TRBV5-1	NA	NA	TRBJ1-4	TGCGCCAGCAGAACAGAACCAACTAATGAAAAACTGTTTTTT	CASRTEPTNEKLFF
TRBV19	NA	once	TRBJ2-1	TGTGCCAGTAGTATAGGCAGTTCCAATGAGCAGTTCTTC	CASSIGSSNEQFF
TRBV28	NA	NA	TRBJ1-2	TGTGCCAGCACCCTCTACGGGGGGTACGGCTACACCTTC	CASTLYGGYGYTF
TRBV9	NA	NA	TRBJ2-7	TGTGCCAGCAGCCCCCTTGAAAGTACCCCCTCCTACGAGCAGTACTTC	CASSPLESTPSYEQYF
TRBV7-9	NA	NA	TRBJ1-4	TGTGCCAGCAGCCCCGCAGCAACTAATGAAAAACTGTTTTTT	CASSPAATNEKLFF
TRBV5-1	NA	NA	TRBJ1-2	TGCGCCAGCAGCTTGGCCGGGGAATTTAACTATGGCTACACCTTC	CASSLAGEFNYGYTF
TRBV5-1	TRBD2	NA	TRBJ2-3	TGCGCCAGCAGCTTGGCGGGCCGGGGGGTCACAGATACGCAGTATTTT	CASSLAGRGVTDTQYF
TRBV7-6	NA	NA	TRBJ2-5	TGTGCCAGCAGCTTAGGAGGGGGAGGTACTGGGGAGACCCAGTACTTC	CASSLGGGGTGETQYF
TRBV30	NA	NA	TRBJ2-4	TGTGCCTGGAGAGGGCAGGGGATAGCCAAAAACATTCAGTACTTC	CAWRGQGIAKNIQYF
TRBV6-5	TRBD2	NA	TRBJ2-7	TGTGCCAGCAGTTATCTCACTAGCGGGAGTCGGGTCGAGCAGTACTTC	CASSYLTSGSRVEQYF
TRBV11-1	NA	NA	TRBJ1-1	TGTGCCAGCAGCTTTATGAACACTGAAGCTTTCTTT	CASSFMNTEAFF
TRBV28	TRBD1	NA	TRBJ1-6	TGTGCCAGCAGTCAAATGGACAGGTACGGATCACCCCTCCACTTT	CASSQMDRYGSPLHF
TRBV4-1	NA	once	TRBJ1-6	TGCGCCAGCAGCCGCCTCGGGGGGGATAATTCACCCCTCCACTTT	CASSRLGGDNSPLHF
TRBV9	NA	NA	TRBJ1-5	TGTGCCAGCAGCGTAGAAGAAGGTCCGGGGCAGCCCCAGCATTTT	CASSVEEGPGQPQHF
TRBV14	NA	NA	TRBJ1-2	TGTGCCAGCAGCCAAGACGAAGGGGTATTCTATGGCTACACCTTC	CASSQDEGVFYGYTF
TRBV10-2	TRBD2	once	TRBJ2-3	TGCGCCAGCAGATACGGGGGGTTCACAGATACGCAGTATTTT	CASRYGGFTDTQYF
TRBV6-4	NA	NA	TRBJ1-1	TGTGCCAGCAGTGACTCTGGGCAGAAAGCTTTCTTT	CASSDSGQKAFF
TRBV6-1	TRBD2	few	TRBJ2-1	TGTGCCAGCAGTGAAGAAGCGGGAGGGCCCAATGAGCAGTTCTTC	CASSEEAGGPNEQFF
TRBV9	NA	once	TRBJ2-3	TGTGCCAGCAGCGTAGCGGGGAGCACAGATACGCAGTATTTT	CASSVAGSTDTQYF
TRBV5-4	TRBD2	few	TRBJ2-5	TGTGCCAGCAGCCCGGGGGGGACTAGCGGCGAGACCCAGTACTTC	CASSPGGTSGETQYF
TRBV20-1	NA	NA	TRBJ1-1	TGCAGTGCTAAGCCCCAGATTGAAGCTTTCTTT	CSAKPQIEAFF
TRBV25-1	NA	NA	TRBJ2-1	TGTGCCAGCAGTGGAGTCTCCCGCTCCTACAATGAGCAGTTCTTC	CASSGVSRSYNEQFF
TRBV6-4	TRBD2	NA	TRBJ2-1	TGTGCCAGCAGTGACGGACTAGCGGGGAGTGAGCAGTTCTTC	CASSDGLAGSEQFF